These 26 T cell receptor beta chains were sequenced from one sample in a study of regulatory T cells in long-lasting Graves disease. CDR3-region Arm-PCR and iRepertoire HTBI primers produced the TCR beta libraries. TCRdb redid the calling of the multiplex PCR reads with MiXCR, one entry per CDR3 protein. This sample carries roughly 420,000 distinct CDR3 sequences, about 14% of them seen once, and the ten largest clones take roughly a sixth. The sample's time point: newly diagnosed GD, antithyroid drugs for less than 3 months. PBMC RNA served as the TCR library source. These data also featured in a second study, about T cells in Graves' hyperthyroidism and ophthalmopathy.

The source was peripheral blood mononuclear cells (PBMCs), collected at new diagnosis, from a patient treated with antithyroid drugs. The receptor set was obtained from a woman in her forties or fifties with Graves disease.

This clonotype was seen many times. This CDR3 reads CASSLVLALSSYNEQFF. The CDR3, as DNA: TGTGCCAGCAGCTTAGTACTAGCGCTGAGCTCCTACAATGAGCAGTTCTTC. The chain employs TRBV5-6 and TRBJ2-1; 7 nucleotides match TRBD2. Germline V gene sequence: CDR1 SGHDT, CDR2 YYEEEE. The trim removed 2 bases at V and 0 bases at J, leaving 8 bases unmatched. CDR3 length: 17 residues.

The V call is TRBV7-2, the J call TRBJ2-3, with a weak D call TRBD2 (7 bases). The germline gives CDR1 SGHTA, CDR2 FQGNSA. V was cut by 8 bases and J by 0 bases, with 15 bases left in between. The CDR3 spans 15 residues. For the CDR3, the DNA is TGTGCCAGCGGAATAGGGGGGGCTAGCACAGATACGCAGTATTTT. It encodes CASGIGGASTDTQYF.

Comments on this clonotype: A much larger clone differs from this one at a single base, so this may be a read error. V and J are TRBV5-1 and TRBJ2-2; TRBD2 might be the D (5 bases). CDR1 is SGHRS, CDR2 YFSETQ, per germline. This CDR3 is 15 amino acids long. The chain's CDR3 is CASTPSRVETGELYF. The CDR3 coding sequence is TGCGCCAGCACCCCGAGTAGGGTGGAGACCGGGGAGCTGTATTTT.

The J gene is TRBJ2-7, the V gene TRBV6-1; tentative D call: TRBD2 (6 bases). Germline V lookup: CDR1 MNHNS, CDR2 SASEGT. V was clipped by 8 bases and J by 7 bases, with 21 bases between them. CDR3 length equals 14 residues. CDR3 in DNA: TGTGCCAGCGCCCTAACGCAGGGACTGGAGGAGCAGTACTTC. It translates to CASALTQGLEEQYF.

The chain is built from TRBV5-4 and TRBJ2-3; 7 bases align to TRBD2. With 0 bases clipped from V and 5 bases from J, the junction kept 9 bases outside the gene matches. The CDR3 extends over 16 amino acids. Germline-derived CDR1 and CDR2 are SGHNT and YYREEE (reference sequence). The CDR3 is CASSLASGRGLDTQYF. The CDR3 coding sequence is TGTGCCAGCAGCTTGGCGTCAGGGAGGGGATTAGATACGCAGTATTTT.

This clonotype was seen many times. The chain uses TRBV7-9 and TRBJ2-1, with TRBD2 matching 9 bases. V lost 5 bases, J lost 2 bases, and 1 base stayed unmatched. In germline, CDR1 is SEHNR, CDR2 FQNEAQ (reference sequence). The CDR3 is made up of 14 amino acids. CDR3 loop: CASSPSGTYNEQFF. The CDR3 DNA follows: TGTGCCAGCAGCCCTAGCGGGACCTACAATGAGCAGTTCTTC. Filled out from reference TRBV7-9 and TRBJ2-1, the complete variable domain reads DTGVSQNPRHKITKRGQNVTFRCDPISEHNRLYWYRQTLGQGPEFLTYFQNEAQLEKSRLLSDRFSAERPKGSFSTLEIQRTEQGDSAMYLCASSPSGTYNEQFFGPGTRLTVL.

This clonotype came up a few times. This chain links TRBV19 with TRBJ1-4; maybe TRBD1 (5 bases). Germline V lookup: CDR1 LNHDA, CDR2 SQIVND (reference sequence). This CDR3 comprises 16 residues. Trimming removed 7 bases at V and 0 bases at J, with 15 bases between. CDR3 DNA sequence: TGTGCCAGTACCAAGGACAATGCCGCAACTAATGAAAAACTGTTTTTT. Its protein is CASTKDNAATNEKLFF.

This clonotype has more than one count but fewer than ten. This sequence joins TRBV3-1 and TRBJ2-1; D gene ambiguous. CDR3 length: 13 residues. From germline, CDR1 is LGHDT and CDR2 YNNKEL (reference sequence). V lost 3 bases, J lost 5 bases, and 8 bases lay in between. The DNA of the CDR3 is TGTGCCAGCAGCCAGGAACCACACAATGAGCAGTTCTTC. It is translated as CASSQEPHNEQFF.

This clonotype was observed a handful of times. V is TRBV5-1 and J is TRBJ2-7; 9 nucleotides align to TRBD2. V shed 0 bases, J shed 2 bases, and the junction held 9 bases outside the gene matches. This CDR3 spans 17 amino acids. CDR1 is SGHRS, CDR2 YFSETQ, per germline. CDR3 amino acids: CASSLEPPGLATYEQYF. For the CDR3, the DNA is TGCGCCAGCAGCTTGGAGCCGCCGGGACTAGCAACCTACGAGCAGTACTTC.

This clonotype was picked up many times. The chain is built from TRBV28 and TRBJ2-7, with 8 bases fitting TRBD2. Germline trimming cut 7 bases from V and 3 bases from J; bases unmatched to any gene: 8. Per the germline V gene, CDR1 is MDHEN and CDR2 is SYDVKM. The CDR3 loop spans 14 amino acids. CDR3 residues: CASNLAGRIYEQYF. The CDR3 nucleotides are TGTGCCAGCAATCTAGCGGGCCGCATCTACGAGCAGTACTTC.

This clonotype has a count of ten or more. CDR3 residues: CASVSGTGWVNEQFF. For the CDR3, the DNA is TGTGCCAGCGTCTCCGGGACAGGATGGGTCAATGAGCAGTTCTTC. The rearrangement uses TRBV2 and TRBJ2-1; 8 nucleotides agree with TRBD1. J gave up 6 bases and V 8 bases, and 12 bases lay outside the gene matches. Per germline, CDR1 SNHLY and CDR2 FYNNEI. This CDR3 is built from 15 residues.

CDR3 DNA: TGTGCCAGCAGTTTTATCGGGGACGGATTAGAAGTTGAGCAGTTCTTC. Protein: CASSFIGDGLEVEQFF. V and J are TRBV12-3 or TRBV12-4 and TRBJ2-1, with D possibly being TRBD1 or TRBD2 (5 bases each). The length of the CDR3 is 16 residues. V dropped 3 bases and J dropped 9 bases, with 21 bases sitting between them.

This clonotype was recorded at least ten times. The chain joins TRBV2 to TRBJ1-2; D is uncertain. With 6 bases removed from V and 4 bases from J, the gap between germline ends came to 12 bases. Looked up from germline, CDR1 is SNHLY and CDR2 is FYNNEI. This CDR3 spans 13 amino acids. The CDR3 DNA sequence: TGTGCCAGCAGCGGGGATACAGCCTATGGCTACACCTTC. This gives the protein CASSGDTAYGYTF.

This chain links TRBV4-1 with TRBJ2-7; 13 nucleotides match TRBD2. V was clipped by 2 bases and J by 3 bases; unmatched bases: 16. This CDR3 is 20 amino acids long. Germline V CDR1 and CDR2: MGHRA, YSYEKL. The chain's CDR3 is CASSQQLTGLAGARHYEQYF. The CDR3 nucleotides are TGCGCCAGCAGCCAACAACTTACCGGACTAGCGGGAGCTCGACACTACGAGCAGTACTTC.

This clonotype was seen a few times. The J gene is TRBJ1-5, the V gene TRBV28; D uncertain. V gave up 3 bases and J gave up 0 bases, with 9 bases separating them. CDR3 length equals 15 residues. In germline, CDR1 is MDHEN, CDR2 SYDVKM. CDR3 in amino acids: CASSFVSYSNQPQHF. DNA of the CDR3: TGTGCCAGCAGTTTTGTGTCTTATAGCAATCAGCCCCAGCATTTT.

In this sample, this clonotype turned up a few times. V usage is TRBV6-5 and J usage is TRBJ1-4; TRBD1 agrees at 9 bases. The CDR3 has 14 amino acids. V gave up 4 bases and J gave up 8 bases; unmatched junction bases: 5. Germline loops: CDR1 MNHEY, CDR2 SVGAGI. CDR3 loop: CASSSGTGLEKLFF. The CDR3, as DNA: TGTGCCAGCAGTTCCGGGACAGGGTTAGAAAAACTGTTTTTT.

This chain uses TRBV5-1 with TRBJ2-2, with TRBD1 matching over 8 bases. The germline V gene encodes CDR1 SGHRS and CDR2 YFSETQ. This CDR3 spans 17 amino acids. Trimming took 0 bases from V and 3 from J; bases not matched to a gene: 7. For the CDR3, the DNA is TGCGCCAGCAGCTTGGTATTGGACAGGGATCACACCGGGGAGCTGTTTTTT. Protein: CASSLVLDRDHTGELFF.

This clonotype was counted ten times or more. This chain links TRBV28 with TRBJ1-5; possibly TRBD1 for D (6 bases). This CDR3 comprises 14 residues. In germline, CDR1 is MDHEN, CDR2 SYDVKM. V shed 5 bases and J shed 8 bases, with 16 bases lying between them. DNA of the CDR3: TGTGCCAGCAGTGGGACACGCTACATTAAGCCCCAGCATTTT. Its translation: CASSGTRYIKPQHF.

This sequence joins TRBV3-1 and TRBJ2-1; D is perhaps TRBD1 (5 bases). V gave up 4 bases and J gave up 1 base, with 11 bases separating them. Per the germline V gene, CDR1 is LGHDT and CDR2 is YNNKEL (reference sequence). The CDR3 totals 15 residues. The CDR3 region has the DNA TGTGCCAGCAGCCGGAACAGGATATCCTACAATGAGCAGTTCTTC. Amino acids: CASSRNRISYNEQFF.

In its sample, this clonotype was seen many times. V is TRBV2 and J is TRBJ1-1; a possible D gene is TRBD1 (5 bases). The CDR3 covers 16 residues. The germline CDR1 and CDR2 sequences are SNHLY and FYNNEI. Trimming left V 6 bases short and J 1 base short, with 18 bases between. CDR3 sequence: CASRDIRLPANTEAFF. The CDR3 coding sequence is TGTGCCAGCAGGGACATCCGCCTTCCTGCGAACACTGAAGCTTTCTTT.

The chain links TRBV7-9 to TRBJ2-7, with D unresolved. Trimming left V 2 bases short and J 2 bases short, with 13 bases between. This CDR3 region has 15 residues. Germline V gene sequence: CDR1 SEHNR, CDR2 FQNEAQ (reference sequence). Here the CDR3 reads CASSLKNSVAYEQYF. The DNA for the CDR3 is TGTGCCAGCAGCTTAAAAAACTCGGTTGCCTACGAGCAGTACTTC.

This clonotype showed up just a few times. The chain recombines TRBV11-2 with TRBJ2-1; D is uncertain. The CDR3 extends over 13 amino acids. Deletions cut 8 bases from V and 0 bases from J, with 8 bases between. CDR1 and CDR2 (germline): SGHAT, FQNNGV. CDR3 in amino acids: CASAVGSYNEQFF. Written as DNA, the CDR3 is TGTGCCAGCGCAGTAGGCTCCTACAATGAGCAGTTCTTC.

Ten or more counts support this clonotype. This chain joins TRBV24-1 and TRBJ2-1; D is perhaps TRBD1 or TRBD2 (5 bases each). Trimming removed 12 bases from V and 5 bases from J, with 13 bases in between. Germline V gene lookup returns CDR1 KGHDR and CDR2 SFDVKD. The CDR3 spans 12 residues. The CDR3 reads CASRGDHNEQFF. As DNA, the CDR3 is TGTGCCTCTCGAGGGGATCACAATGAGCAGTTCTTC.

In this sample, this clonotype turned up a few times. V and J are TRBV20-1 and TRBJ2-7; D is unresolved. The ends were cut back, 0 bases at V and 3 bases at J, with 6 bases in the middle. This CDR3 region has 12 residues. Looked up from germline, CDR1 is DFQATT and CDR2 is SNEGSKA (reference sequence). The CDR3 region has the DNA TGCAGTGCTAGAGATTCCTTCTACGAGCAGTACTTC. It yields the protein CSARDSFYEQYF.

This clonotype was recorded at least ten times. The CDR3 DNA follows: TGTGCCAGCAGCCACCGGGACCTCGGCTACACCTTC. Translated: CASSHRDLGYTF. The chain links TRBV3-1 to TRBJ1-2; a possible D gene is TRBD1 (5 bases). Germline V gene data show CDR1 as LGHDT and CDR2 as YNNKEL (reference sequence). Trimming left V 3 bases short and J 8 bases short, with 10 bases between. The CDR3 extends over 12 amino acids.

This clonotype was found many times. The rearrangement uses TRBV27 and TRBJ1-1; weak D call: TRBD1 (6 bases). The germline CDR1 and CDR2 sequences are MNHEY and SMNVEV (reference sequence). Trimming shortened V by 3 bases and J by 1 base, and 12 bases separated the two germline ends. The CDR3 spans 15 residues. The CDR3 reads CASSFSDRQNTEAFF. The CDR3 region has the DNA TGTGCCAGCAGTTTCTCGGACAGACAGAACACTGAAGCTTTCTTT.